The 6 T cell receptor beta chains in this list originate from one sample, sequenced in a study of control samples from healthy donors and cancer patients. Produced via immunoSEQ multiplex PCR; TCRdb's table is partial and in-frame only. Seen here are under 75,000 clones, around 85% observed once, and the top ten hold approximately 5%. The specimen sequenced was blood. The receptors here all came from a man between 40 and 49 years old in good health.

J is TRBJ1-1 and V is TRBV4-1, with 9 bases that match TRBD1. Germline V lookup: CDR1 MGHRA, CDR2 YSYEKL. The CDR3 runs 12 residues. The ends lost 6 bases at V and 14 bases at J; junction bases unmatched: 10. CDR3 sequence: CASRLTGGESFF. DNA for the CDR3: TGCGCCAGCAGACTTACAGGGGGCGAAAGCTTCTTT.

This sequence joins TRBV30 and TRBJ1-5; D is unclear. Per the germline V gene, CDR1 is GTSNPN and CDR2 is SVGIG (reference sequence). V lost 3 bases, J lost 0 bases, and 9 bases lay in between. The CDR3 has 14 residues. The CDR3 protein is CAWSSGFSNQPQHF. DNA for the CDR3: TGTGCCTGGAGCTCAGGTTTTAGCAATCAGCCCCAGCATTTT. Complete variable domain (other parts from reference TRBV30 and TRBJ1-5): SQTIHQWPATLVQPVGSPLSLECTVEGTSNPNLYWYRQAAGRGLQLLFYSVGIGQISSEVPQNLSASRPQDRQFILSSKKLLLSDSGFYLCAWSSGFSNQPQHFGDGTRLSIL.

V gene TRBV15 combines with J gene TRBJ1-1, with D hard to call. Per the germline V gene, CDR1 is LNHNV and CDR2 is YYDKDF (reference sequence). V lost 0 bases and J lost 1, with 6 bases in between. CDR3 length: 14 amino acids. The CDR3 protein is CATSRDSGNTEAFF. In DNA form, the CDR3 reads TGTGCCACCAGCAGAGATAGTGGGAACACTGAAGCTTTCTTT.

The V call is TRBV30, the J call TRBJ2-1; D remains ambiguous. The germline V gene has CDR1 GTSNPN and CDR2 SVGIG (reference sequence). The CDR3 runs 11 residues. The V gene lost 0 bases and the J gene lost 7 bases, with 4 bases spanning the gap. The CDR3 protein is CAWSVRNEQFF. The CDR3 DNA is TGTGCCTGGAGTGTCCGGAATGAGCAGTTCTTC.

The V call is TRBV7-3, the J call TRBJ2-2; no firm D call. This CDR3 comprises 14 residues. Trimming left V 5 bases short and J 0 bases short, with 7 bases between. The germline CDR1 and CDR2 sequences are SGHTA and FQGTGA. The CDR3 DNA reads TGTGCCAGCAGCCGAGGATCGAACACCGGGGAGCTGTTTTTT. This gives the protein CASSRGSNTGELFF.

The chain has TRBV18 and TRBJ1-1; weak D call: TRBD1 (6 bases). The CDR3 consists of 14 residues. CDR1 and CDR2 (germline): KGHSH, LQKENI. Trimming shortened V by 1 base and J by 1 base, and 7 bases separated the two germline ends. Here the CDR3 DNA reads TGTGCCAGCTCACCACAGGGACAGAACACTGAAGCTTTCTTT. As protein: CASSPQGQNTEAFF.